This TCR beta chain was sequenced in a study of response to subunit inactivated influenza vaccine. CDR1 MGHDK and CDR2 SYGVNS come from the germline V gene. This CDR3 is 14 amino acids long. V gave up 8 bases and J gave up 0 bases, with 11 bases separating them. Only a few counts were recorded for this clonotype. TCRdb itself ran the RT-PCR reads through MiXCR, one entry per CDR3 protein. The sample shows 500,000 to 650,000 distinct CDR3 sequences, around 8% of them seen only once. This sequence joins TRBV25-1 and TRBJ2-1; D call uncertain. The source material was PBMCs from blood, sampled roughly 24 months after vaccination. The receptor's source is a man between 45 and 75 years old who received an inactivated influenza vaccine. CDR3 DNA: TGTGCCAGCCAACCAACCGGCTCCTACAATGAGCAGTTCTTC. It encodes CASQPTGSYNEQFF.